A single sample gave rise to the 12 T cell receptor beta chains below, sequenced in a study of blood T cell repertoires in COVID-19. Profiled with immunoSEQ multiplex PCR; TCRdb holds only in-frame clones, not every one. The data contain around 70,000 clones, around nine tenths of them singletons. Material: peripheral blood. All receptors derive from a man between 50 and 59 years old with acute or convalescent COVID-19.

The chain couples TRBV6-5 to TRBJ2-5; tentative D call: TRBD1 (6 bases). Germline V CDR1 and CDR2: MNHEY, SVGAGI. The CDR3 runs 15 residues. Trimming left V 4 bases short and J 1 base short, with 13 bases between. The CDR3 DNA sequence: TGTGCCAGCAGTTCCCCCTACAGGGCCCAAGAGACCCAGTACTTC. Amino acids: CASSSPYRAQETQYF.

This clone occurred once. The chain has TRBV5-5 and TRBJ1-1, with no clear D. Per germline, CDR1 SGHKS and CDR2 YYEKEE (reference sequence). This CDR3 has 14 amino acids. With 2 bases removed from V and 0 bases from J, the gap between germline ends came to 8 bases. CDR3 DNA sequence: TGTGCCAGCAGCTTACGGGGAATGAACACTGAAGCTTTCTTT. Translated, it gives CASSLRGMNTEAFF.

This clone was seen a handful of times. This chain connects TRBV3-1 (or the pseudogene TRBV3-2) to TRBJ2-2, with TRBD2 as a possible D gene (6 bases). V was trimmed by 4 bases and J by 6 bases, leaving 15 bases between them. Germline values: CDR1 LGHDT, CDR2 YNNKEL (reference sequence). The CDR3 is 15 amino acids. Here the CDR3 reads CASSPGGAFPGELFF. For the CDR3, the DNA is TGTGCCAGCAGCCCCGGAGGGGCCTTCCCCGGGGAGCTGTTTTTT.

The chain combines TRBV24-1 with TRBJ2-3; 8 bases are a match to TRBD1. The length of the CDR3 is 12 residues. Per germline, CDR1 KGHDR and CDR2 SFDVKD. The junction had 7 bases not matched to a gene; V was cut back by 11 bases and J by 7 bases. CDR3 region: CAIGQGGHTQYF. CDR3 in DNA: TGTGCCATCGGACAGGGCGGCCATACGCAGTATTTT.

As for this clone: Within the sample, other DNA sequences also encode this same CDR3. V and J are TRBV7-3 and TRBJ2-5; TRBD2 matches 7 bases. Germline CDR1 is SGHTA and CDR2 is FQGTGA. V was pared by 2 bases and J by 5 bases, with 11 bases of the junction left unmatched. CDR3 length equals 16 residues. CDR3 DNA sequence: TGTGCCAGCAGCTTAGGGGGGGTGGGAGGTGGGGAGACCCAGTACTTC. Encoded protein: CASSLGGVGGGETQYF.

This clone appeared a few times. The genes are TRBV30 and TRBJ2-7; 15 bases line up with TRBD2. CDR1 is GTSNPN and CDR2 is SVGIG in the germline V gene (reference sequence). There are 13 residues in the CDR3. The trim removed 5 bases at V and 10 bases at J, leaving 6 bases unmatched. The CDR3: CAWSGTSGGLQYV. In DNA, the CDR3 is TGTGCCTGGTCCGGGACTAGCGGGGGGCTTCAGTACGTC.

In the case of this clone: One end of the junction does not line up with germline, which may come from a read error. The gene calls are TRBV19 and TRBJ1-5, with 9 bases aligning to TRBD1. The germline CDR1 and CDR2 sequences are LNHDA and SQIVND (reference sequence). This CDR3 is built from 16 residues. The CDR3 DNA is TGTGCCAGTAGTTTAGAACAGGGGGCAAGCAATCAGCCCCAGCATTTT. This translates into CASSLEQGASNQPQHF. The whole variable domain, filled in from reference TRBV19 and TRBJ1-5, reads DGGITQSPKYLFRKEGQNVTLSCEQNLNHDAMYWYRQDPGQGLRLIYYSQIVNDFQKGDIAEGYSVSREKKESFPLTVTSAQKNPTAFYLCASSLEQGASNQPQHFGDGTRLSIL.

This clone was picked up one time. The V call is TRBV10-3, the J call TRBJ2-7; possibly TRBD1 for D (6 bases). Germline CDR1 reads ENHRY; CDR2 reads SYGVKD. V lost 10 bases and J 1 base, leaving 11 bases between the germline ends. The CDR3 sequence is 12 residues long. This CDR3 reads CATRDTSYEQYV. CDR3 DNA sequence: TGTGCCACCCGGGACACTTCCTACGAGCAGTACGTC.

The V gene is TRBV5-4, the J gene TRBJ1-2, with 8 bases that match TRBD1. The germline CDR1 and CDR2 sequences are SGHNT and YYREEE (reference sequence). This CDR3 is 13 amino acids long. V trimming: 6 bases; J trimming: 3 bases; junction bases outside the gene matches: 4. The CDR3 nucleotides read TGTGCCAGCACCACACAGGGGGACTATGGCTACACCTTC. This translates into CASTTQGDYGYTF. Drawing the rest from reference TRBV5-4 and TRBJ1-2, the complete variable domain is ETGVTQSPTHLIKTRGQQVTLRCSSQSGHNTVSWYQQALGQGPQFIFQYYREEENGRGNFPPRFSGLQFPNYSSELNVNALELDDSALYLCASTTQGDYGYTFGSGTRLTVV.

The chain is built from TRBV19 and TRBJ1-4; D is unclear. The CDR3 contains 14 residues. CDR1 and CDR2 from the germline V gene are LNHDA and SQIVND (reference sequence). V was trimmed by 5 bases and J by 8 bases, leaving 15 bases between them. The CDR3 bases are TGTGCCAGTAGTCGAGCTCTAGTAGAAGAAAAACTGTTTTTT. It yields the protein CASSRALVEEKLFF.

This clone was seen a few times. The chain links TRBV4-2 to TRBJ2-3; 12 nucleotides align to TRBD2. This CDR3 is built from 20 residues. The junction had 15 bases not matched to a gene; V was cut back by 4 bases and J by 1 base. Germline-derived CDR1 and CDR2 are LGHNA and YNFKEQ. CDR3 amino acids: CASSRRRLAGALPRTDTQYF. The CDR3 bases are TGTGCCAGCAGCCGTCGTCGACTAGCGGGGGCATTACCCCGCACAGATACGCAGTATTTT.

The V call is TRBV24-1, the J call TRBJ2-7, with a possible D match to TRBD1 (7 bases). Germline V lookup: CDR1 KGHDR, CDR2 SFDVKD. Trimming left V 11 bases short and J 2 bases short, with 18 bases between. The CDR3 is 14 amino acids. The CDR3 bases are TGTGCCATCGCGGGACAGCGATACACCTACGAGCAGTACGTC. Its translation is CAIAGQRYTYEQYV.